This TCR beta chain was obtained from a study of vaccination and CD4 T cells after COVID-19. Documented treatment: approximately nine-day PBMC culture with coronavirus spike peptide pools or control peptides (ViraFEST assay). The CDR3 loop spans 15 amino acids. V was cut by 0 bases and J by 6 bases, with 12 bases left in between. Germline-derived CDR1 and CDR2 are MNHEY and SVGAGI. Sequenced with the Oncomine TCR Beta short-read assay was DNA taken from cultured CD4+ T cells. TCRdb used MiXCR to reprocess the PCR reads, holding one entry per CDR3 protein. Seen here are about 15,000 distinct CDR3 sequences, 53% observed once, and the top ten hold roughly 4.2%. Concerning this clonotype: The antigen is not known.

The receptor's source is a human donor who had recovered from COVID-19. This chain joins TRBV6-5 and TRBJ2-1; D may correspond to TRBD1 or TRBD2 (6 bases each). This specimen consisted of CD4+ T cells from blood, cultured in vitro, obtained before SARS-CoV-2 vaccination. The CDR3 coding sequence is TGTGCCAGCAGTTACTCGTTTGGAGGGGGCAATGAGCAGTTCTTC. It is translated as CASSYSFGGGNEQFF.